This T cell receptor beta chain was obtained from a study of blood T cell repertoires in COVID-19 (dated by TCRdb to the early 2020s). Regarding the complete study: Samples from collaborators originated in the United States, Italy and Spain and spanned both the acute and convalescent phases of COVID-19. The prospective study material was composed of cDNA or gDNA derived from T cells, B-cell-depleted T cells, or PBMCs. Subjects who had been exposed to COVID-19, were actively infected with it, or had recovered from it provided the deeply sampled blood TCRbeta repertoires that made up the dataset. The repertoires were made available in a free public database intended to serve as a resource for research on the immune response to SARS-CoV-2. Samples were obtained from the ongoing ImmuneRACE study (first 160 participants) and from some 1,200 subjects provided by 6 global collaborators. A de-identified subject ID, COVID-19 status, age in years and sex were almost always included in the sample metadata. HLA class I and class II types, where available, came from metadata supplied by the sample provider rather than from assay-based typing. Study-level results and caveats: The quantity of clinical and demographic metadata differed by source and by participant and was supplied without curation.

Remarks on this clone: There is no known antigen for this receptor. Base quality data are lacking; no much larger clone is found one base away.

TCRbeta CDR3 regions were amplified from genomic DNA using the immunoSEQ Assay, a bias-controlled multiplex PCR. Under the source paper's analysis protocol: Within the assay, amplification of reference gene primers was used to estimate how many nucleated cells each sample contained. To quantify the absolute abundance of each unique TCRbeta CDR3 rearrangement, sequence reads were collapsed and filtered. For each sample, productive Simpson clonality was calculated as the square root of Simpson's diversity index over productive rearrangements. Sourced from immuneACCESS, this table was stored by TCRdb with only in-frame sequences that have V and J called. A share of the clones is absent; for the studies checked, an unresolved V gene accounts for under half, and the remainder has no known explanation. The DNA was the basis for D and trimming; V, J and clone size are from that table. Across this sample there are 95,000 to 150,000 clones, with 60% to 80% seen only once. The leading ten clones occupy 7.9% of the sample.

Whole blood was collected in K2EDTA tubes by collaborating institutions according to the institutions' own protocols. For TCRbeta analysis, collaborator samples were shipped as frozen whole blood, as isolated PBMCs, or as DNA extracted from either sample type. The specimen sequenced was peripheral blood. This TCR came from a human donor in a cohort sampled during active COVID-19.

Read as DNA, the sequence is TGCGCCAGCAGCCATCGTGAGGGGGCGGAGGCGTATGGCACTGAAGCTTTCTTT. Translated, it reads CASSHREGAEAYGTEAFF. The chain was built from TRBV4-1 and TRBJ1-1; 7 middle bases align to TRBD1. Looking up the germline V gene yields CDR1 MGHRA and CDR2 YSYEKL. Compared with germline, V lacks 3 bases and J lacks 4 bases; bases without a gene match: 17. The CDR3 measures 18 amino acids from cysteine to phenylalanine. Left in the record is the CDR3 DNA by itself, 54 bases read in frame from the first base.